Sequencing of this T cell receptor (beta chain) was carried out in a study of regulatory T cells in long-lasting Graves disease. Study information: Graves' patients who were just diagnosed had used antithyroid drugs for under 3 months.

The table lists this clonotype with a few counts. The time point is: newly diagnosed GD, antithyroid drugs for less than 3 months. There was RNA extracted from PBMCs, and the TCR library was made from it. With iRepertoire HTBI primers and Arm-PCR of CDR3 regions, TCR beta libraries were built. MiXCR, applied by TCRdb to the multiplex PCR reads, yields one record per CDR3 protein. Of about 620,000 distinct CDR3 sequences listed, under 20% are singletons. Trimming cost V 3 bases and J 7 bases; bases outside gene matches: 4. The CDR3 is 13 residues long. CDR1 and CDR2 from the germline V gene are DFQATT and SNEGSKA (reference sequence). This sample also belongs to another study, concerning T cells in Graves' hyperthyroidism and ophthalmopathy.

V usage is TRBV20-1 and J usage is TRBJ2-1; 9 bases are a match to TRBD2. The receptor comes from a woman aged 25 to 45 with Graves disease. The sequencing here drew on peripheral blood mononuclear cells (PBMCs), taken at new diagnosis, from a patient treated with antithyroid drugs. CDR3 in amino acids: CSARRGGFNEQFF. CDR3 coding DNA: TGCAGTGCTAGGCGGGGGGGTTTTAATGAGCAGTTCTTC.